The clone carrying this TCR beta chain has a handful of counts. The data stem from a study of human T cells and chemical hapten exposure. TCRdb redid the calling of the RACE reads with MiXCR, one entry per CDR3 protein. Of around 100,000 distinct CDR3 sequences listed, 9.5% to 12% are singletons. Specified time point: patch test 1, 2 weeks after DPC sensitization. Treatment: therapeutic diphenylcyclopropenone sensitization with weekly scalp DPC. Germline CDR1 is SGHAT and CDR2 is FQNNGV. The CDR3 is made up of 15 amino acids. J gave up 6 bases and V 3 bases, and 3 bases lay outside the gene matches. The source of this sequence is a middle-aged woman with alopecia areata. Some clones in this sample may be carry-over from other donors' samples. The source was whole blood, collected in connection with sensitization to the hapten diphenylcyclopropenone (DPC). J is TRBJ2-1 and V is TRBV11-2; 12 bases are shared with TRBD2. CDR3 protein: CASSLTSGGPNEQFF. In DNA form, the CDR3 reads TGTGCCAGCAGCTTGACTAGCGGGGGACCCAATGAGCAGTTCTTC.